Listed below are T cell receptor beta chains from one sample, sequenced in a study of OX40 agonist ivuxolimab in advanced cancers. Method: immunoSEQ multiplex PCR; TCRdb's copy keeps in-frame clones and lacks some. Seen here are about 44,000 clones, around 90% observed once, and the top ten hold 15% to 20%. The source material was CD4+ or CD8+ T cells sorted from blood, sampled in a trial of the OX40 agonist ivuxolimab. These receptors originate from an adult with an advanced solid tumor such as melanoma, head and neck, liver or kidney cancer. Each CDR3 is given with its conserved first and last residue. The order of the fields is V gene, clone size, D gene, J gene, CDR3 length, CDR3 DNA, CDR3 protein. D genes are given only for firm matches. Rows may omit the clone size; those that give it use once, few, many or a size class.

v_gene: TRBV19
abundance: .
d_gene: TRBD1
j_gene: TRBJ1-5
len: 15
CDR3nt: TGTGCCAGTACCCCACGGGACAGGTTCAATCAGCCCCAGCATTTT
CDR3aa: CASTPRDRFNQPQHF

v_gene: TRBV30
abundance: .
d_gene: .
j_gene: TRBJ2-7
len: 11
CDR3nt: TGTGCCTGGAGGACCGTCTACGAGCAGTACTTC
CDR3aa: CAWRTVYEQYF

v_gene: TRBV30
abundance: .
d_gene: TRBD2
j_gene: TRBJ2-7
len: 13
CDR3nt: TGTGCCTGGACTCCCGGGACTACCTACGAGCAGTACTTC
CDR3aa: CAWTPGTTYEQYF

v_gene: TRBV7-6
abundance: .
d_gene: .
j_gene: TRBJ1-3
len: 13
CDR3nt: TGTGCCAGCAGCGCAGTCTCTGGAAACACCATATATTTT
CDR3aa: CASSAVSGNTIYF

v_gene: TRBV29-1
abundance: .
d_gene: TRBD1
j_gene: TRBJ1-1
len: 13
CDR3nt: TGCAGCGCTCCAGGGGGCTTAAAGGGTGAAGCTTTCTTT
CDR3aa: CSAPGGLKGEAFF

v_gene: TRBV6-5
abundance: .
d_gene: .
j_gene: TRBJ2-2
len: 14
CDR3nt: TGTGCCAGCAGTTACGGGCAGACTACCGGGGAGCTGTTTTTT
CDR3aa: CASSYGQTTGELFF

v_gene: TRBV4-1
abundance: few
d_gene: .
j_gene: TRBJ2-2
len: 16
CDR3nt: TGCGCCAGCAGCCTTCAAGAGGCGGTTAACACCGGGGAGCTGTTTTTT
CDR3aa: CASSLQEAVNTGELFF

v_gene: TRBV27
abundance: .
d_gene: .
j_gene: TRBJ2-3
len: 13
CDR3nt: TGTGCCAGCGCCCTACCTGGGTGGGATACGCAGTATTTT
CDR3aa: CASALPGWDTQYF

v_gene: TRBV30
abundance: .
d_gene: .
j_gene: TRBJ2-1
len: 17
CDR3nt: TGTGCCTGGAGTGTGTTCCTACTAGGGGGAGCTTACAATGAGCAGTTCTTC
CDR3aa: CAWSVFLLGGAYNEQFF

v_gene: TRBV6-5
abundance: .
d_gene: TRBD1
j_gene: TRBJ1-4
len: 14
CDR3nt: TGTGCCAGCAGTCTCGACAGGGGGCCTGAAAAACTGTTTTTT
CDR3aa: CASSLDRGPEKLFF

v_gene: TRBV6-5
abundance: few
d_gene: TRBD1
j_gene: TRBJ1-2
len: 13
CDR3nt: TGTGCCAGCAGACAGGGGGCGGGAAATGGCTACACCTTC
CDR3aa: CASRQGAGNGYTF

v_gene: TRBV9
abundance: .
d_gene: .
j_gene: TRBJ2-5
len: 18
CDR3nt: TGTGCCAGCAGCGTAAATTCGAAAGGAGCCAATTTCCAAGAGACCCAGTACTTC
CDR3aa: CASSVNSKGANFQETQYF

v_gene: TRBV27
abundance: once
d_gene: TRBD1
j_gene: TRBJ1-5
len: 14
CDR3nt: TGTGCCAGTTCCCAGGGGGCCGGGAATCAGCCCCAGCATTTT
CDR3aa: CASSQGAGNQPQHF

v_gene: TRBV6-6
abundance: .
d_gene: .
j_gene: TRBJ2-2
len: 14
CDR3nt: TGTGCCAGCAGTTACATCGGTAGTAACGGGGAGCTGTTTTTT
CDR3aa: CASSYIGSNGELFF

v_gene: TRBV9
abundance: .
d_gene: .
j_gene: TRBJ2-7
len: 14
CDR3nt: TGTGCCAGCAGCGTAGGGGACAAGCCCTACGAGCAGTACTTC
CDR3aa: CASSVGDKPYEQYF

v_gene: TRBV7-2
abundance: .
d_gene: .
j_gene: TRBJ2-5
len: 14
CDR3nt: TGTGCCAGCAGCCCCCTAGGAGGGGTTGTGGACCAGTACTTC
CDR3aa: CASSPLGGVVDQYF

v_gene: TRBV11-2
abundance: .
d_gene: .
j_gene: TRBJ1-4
len: 19
CDR3nt: TGTGCCAGCAGCTCAGAAATGGACGGACAGACGATTTTAGATGAAAAACTGTTTTTT
CDR3aa: CASSSEMDGQTILDEKLFF

v_gene: TRBV4-3
abundance: .
d_gene: .
j_gene: TRBJ2-1
len: 15
CDR3nt: TGCGCCAGCAGCCAAGGGCCTGGGGGAGGTAATGAGCAGTTCTTC
CDR3aa: CASSQGPGGGNEQFF

v_gene: TRBV2
abundance: .
d_gene: TRBD1
j_gene: TRBJ2-3
len: 15
CDR3nt: TGTGCCAGCAGTGCCGGGACAGCAAATACAGATACGCAGTATTTT
CDR3aa: CASSAGTANTDTQYF

v_gene: TRBV28
abundance: .
d_gene: TRBD2
j_gene: TRBJ2-1
len: 16
CDR3nt: TGTGCCAGCAGTTTCCGGACTAGCGGGGGAGCCAATGAGCAGTTCTTC
CDR3aa: CASSFRTSGGANEQFF

v_gene: TRBV5-1
abundance: .
d_gene: .
j_gene: TRBJ1-2
len: 15
CDR3nt: TGCGCCAGCGTACTCGCGGTTCGAAAGACCTATGGCTACACCTTC
CDR3aa: CASVLAVRKTYGYTF

v_gene: TRBV28
abundance: .
d_gene: TRBD2
j_gene: TRBJ2-5
len: 17
CDR3nt: TGTGCCAGCCTAACCCCAGGGACTAGCGGGGTTTACGAGACCCAGTACTTC
CDR3aa: CASLTPGTSGVYETQYF

v_gene: TRBV28
abundance: .
d_gene: .
j_gene: TRBJ2-7
len: 14
CDR3nt: TGTGCCAGCAGTTTATGGGACAGTGAATACGAGCAGTACTTC
CDR3aa: CASSLWDSEYEQYF

v_gene: TRBV28
abundance: .
d_gene: .
j_gene: TRBJ1-1
len: 13
CDR3nt: TGTGCCAGCAGCCCGACAATGTACACTGAAGCTTTCTTT
CDR3aa: CASSPTMYTEAFF

v_gene: TRBV7-9
abundance: .
d_gene: .
j_gene: TRBJ1-5
len: 13
CDR3nt: TGCGCCAGCAGCCAAGAAAGCGATCAGCCCCAGCATTTT
CDR3aa: CASSQESDQPQHF

v_gene: TRBV19
abundance: .
d_gene: .
j_gene: TRBJ2-2
len: 14
CDR3nt: TGTGCCAGTAGTATTGGGTCGAACACCGGGGAGCTGTTTTTT
CDR3aa: CASSIGSNTGELFF

v_gene: TRBV5-4
abundance: .
d_gene: .
j_gene: TRBJ1-1
len: 12
CDR3nt: TGTGCCAGCAGCTTTATTGGCGCTGAAGCTTTCTTT
CDR3aa: CASSFIGAEAFF

v_gene: TRBV4-1
abundance: .
d_gene: .
j_gene: TRBJ1-5
len: 15
CDR3nt: TGCGCCAGCAGCCAAGGAGATCAGGGGTATGGGCCCCAGCATTTT
CDR3aa: CASSQGDQGYGPQHF

v_gene: TRBV4-2
abundance: .
d_gene: .
j_gene: TRBJ2-2
len: 17
CDR3nt: TGTGCCAGCAGCCAAGATGAACCAGAACCCTACACCGGGGAGCTGTTTTTT
CDR3aa: CASSQDEPEPYTGELFF

v_gene: TRBV5-1
abundance: .
d_gene: .
j_gene: TRBJ2-3
len: 15
CDR3nt: TGCGCCAGCAGGGGAGGAGGGGTAGGCGCAGATACGCAGTATTTT
CDR3aa: CASRGGGVGADTQYF

v_gene: TRBV13
abundance: .
d_gene: .
j_gene: TRBJ1-2
len: 15
CDR3nt: TGTGCCAGCAGCTTAGGCCCCCGACCTACATATGGCTACACCTTC
CDR3aa: CASSLGPRPTYGYTF

v_gene: TRBV27
abundance: .
d_gene: .
j_gene: TRBJ2-3
len: 16
CDR3nt: TGTGCCAGCAGTTTATTTCCCCGGGGGGCTGGGGATACGCAGTATTTT
CDR3aa: CASSLFPRGAGDTQYF

v_gene: TRBV7-9
abundance: .
d_gene: .
j_gene: TRBJ2-1
len: 13
CDR3nt: TGTGCCAGCAGCCGCGGCGGGAACAATGAGCAGTTCTTC
CDR3aa: CASSRGGNNEQFF

v_gene: TRBV19
abundance: .
d_gene: .
j_gene: TRBJ1-2
len: 14
CDR3nt: TGTGCCAGTAGTATTCCCACTACTGTATATGGCTACACCTTC
CDR3aa: CASSIPTTVYGYTF

v_gene: TRBV5-4
abundance: .
d_gene: TRBD1
j_gene: TRBJ1-2
len: 15
CDR3nt: TGTGCCAGCAGTTCCACAGGGGCCCTCTCTCGTGGCTACACCTTC
CDR3aa: CASSSTGALSRGYTF

v_gene: TRBV6-1
abundance: .
d_gene: TRBD1
j_gene: TRBJ2-7
len: 14
CDR3nt: TGTGCCAGCAGAGGGGGCAGGGCCACCTACGAGCAGTACTTC
CDR3aa: CASRGGRATYEQYF

v_gene: TRBV2
abundance: .
d_gene: TRBD1
j_gene: TRBJ2-7
len: 14
CDR3nt: TGTGCCAGCCTCGCCCGGGACAGAACTTACGAGCAGTACTTC
CDR3aa: CASLARDRTYEQYF

v_gene: TRBV5-6
abundance: .
d_gene: .
j_gene: TRBJ1-5
len: 14
CDR3nt: TGTGCCAGCAGCTCGACAGGAGATAATCAGCCCCAGCATTTT
CDR3aa: CASSSTGDNQPQHF

v_gene: TRBV6-5
abundance: .
d_gene: .
j_gene: TRBJ2-7
len: 14
CDR3nt: TGTGCCAGCAGCGCCGGGACGAGCGTCCACGAGCAGTACTTC
CDR3aa: CASSAGTSVHEQYF

v_gene: TRBV11-2
abundance: .
d_gene: .
j_gene: TRBJ1-5
len: 13
CDR3nt: TGTGCCAGCAGCTTAGGCAGCAATCAGCCCCAGCATTTT
CDR3aa: CASSLGSNQPQHF

v_gene: TRBV27
abundance: .
d_gene: .
j_gene: TRBJ2-7
len: 15
CDR3nt: TGTGCCAGCAGCCTGGCCTGGGTTCCCACCTACGAGCAGTACTTC
CDR3aa: CASSLAWVPTYEQYF